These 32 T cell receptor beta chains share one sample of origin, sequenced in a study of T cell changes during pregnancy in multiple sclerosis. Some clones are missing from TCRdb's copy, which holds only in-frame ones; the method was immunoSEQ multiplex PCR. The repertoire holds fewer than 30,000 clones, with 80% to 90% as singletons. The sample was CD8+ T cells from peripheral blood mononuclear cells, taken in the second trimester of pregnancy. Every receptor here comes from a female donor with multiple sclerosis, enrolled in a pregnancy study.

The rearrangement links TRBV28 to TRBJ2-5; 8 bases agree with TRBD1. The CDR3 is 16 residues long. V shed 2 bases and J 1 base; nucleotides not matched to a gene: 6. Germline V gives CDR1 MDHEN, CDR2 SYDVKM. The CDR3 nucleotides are TGTGCCAGCAGTTTAGGACAGGGAGCCTTCCAAGAGACCCAGTACTTC. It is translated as CASSLGQGAFQETQYF.

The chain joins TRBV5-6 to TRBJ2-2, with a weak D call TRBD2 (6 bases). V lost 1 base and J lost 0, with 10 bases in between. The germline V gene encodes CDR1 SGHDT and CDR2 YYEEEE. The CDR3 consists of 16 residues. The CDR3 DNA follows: TGTGCCAGCAGCTTGCGGGGGACGGCGAACACCGGGGAGCTGTTTTTT. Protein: CASSLRGTANTGELFF. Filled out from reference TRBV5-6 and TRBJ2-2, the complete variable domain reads DAGVTQSPTHLIKTRGQQVTLRCSPKSGHDTVSWYQQALGQGPQFIFQYYEEEERQRGNFPDRFSGHQFPNYSSELNVNALLLGDSALYLCASSLRGTANTGELFFGEGSRLTVL.

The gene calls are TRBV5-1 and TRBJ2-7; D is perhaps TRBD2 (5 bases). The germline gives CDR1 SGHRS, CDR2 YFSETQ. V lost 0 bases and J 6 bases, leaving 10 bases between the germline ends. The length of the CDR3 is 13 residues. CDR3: CASSLEDSPEQYF. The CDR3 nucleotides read TGCGCCAGCAGCTTGGAGGACTCCCCCGAGCAGTACTTC.

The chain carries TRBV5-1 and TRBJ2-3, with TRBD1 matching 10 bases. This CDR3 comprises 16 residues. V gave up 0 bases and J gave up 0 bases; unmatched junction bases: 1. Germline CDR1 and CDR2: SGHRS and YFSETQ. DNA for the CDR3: TGCGCCAGCAGCTTGGGACAGGGGGCTAGCACAGATACGCAGTATTTT. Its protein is CASSLGQGASTDTQYF.

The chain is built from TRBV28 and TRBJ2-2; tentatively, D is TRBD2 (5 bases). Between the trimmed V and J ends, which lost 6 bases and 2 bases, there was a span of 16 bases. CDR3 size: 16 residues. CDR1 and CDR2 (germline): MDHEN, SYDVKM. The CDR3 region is CASSQIGRTNTGELFF. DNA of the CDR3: TGTGCCAGCAGCCAAATCGGCAGGACTAACACCGGGGAGCTGTTTTTT.

CDR3 sequence (DNA): TGTGCCAGCAGCTCATCCGGGACAGGGGTCCACGAGCAGTACTTC. Its translation is CASSSSGTGVHEQYF. V and J are TRBV7-9 and TRBJ2-7; TRBD1 aligns across 10 bases. There are 15 residues in the CDR3. V dropped 4 bases and J dropped 5; count of bases not matched to a gene: 8. Germline V gene data show CDR1 as SEHNR and CDR2 as FQNEAQ (reference sequence). The full variable domain, completed using reference TRBV7-9 and TRBJ2-7, is DTGVSQNPRHKITKRGQNVTFRCDPISEHNRLYWYRQTLGQGPEFLTYFQNEAQLEKSRLLSDRFSAERPKGSFSTLEIQRTEQGDSAMYLCASSSSGTGVHEQYFGPGTRLTVT.

The DNA of the CDR3 is TGTGCCAGCAGCCAGCGGGTGAGGGAGACCCAGTACTTC. Amino acids: CASSQRVRETQYF. The V and J genes are TRBV4-2 and TRBJ2-5; weak D call: TRBD2 (5 bases). The germline V gene has CDR1 LGHNA and CDR2 YNFKEQ. The CDR3 length is 13 residues. V lost 3 bases and J lost 5, with 10 bases in between.

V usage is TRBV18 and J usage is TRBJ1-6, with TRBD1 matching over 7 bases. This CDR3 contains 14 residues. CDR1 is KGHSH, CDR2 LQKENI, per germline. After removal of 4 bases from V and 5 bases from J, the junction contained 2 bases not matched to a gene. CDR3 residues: CASSRDSDNSPLHF. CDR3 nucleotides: TGTGCCAGCTCACGGGACAGCGATAATTCACCCCTCCACTTT.

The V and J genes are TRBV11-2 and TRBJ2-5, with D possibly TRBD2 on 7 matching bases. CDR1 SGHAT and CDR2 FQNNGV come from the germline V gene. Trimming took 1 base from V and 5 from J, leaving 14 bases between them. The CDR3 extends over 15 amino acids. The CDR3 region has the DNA TGTGCCAGCAGCTTAGGAGGGGGGGGCAGGGAGACCCAGTACTTC. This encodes CASSLGGGGRETQYF.

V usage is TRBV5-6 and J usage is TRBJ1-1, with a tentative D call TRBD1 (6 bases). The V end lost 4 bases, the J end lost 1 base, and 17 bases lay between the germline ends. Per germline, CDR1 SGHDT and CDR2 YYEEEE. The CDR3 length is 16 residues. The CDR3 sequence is CASSPWGQTGNTEAFF. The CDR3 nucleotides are TGTGCCAGCAGCCCTTGGGGGCAGACAGGGAACACTGAAGCTTTCTTT.

The CDR3, as DNA: TGTGCCAGCAGCCCCACCAGGGGGGTGTACAATGAGCAGTTCTTC. The encoded protein is CASSPTRGVYNEQFF. V is TRBV28 and J is TRBJ2-1; D might be TRBD1 (7 bases). Looked up from germline, CDR1 is MDHEN and CDR2 is SYDVKM. The V and J ends lost 6 bases and 4 bases respectively, with 16 bases between them. This CDR3 is 15 amino acids long.

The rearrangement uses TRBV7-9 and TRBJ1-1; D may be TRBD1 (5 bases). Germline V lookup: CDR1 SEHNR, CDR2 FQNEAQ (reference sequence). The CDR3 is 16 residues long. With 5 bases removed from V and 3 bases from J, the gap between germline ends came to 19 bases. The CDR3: CASSLLTGGDDTEAFF. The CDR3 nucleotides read TGTGCCAGCAGCCTATTAACAGGTGGAGATGACACTGAAGCTTTCTTT. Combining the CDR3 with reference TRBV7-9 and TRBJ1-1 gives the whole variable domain DTGVSQNPRHKITKRGQNVTFRCDPISEHNRLYWYRQTLGQGPEFLTYFQNEAQLEKSRLLSDRFSAERPKGSFSTLEIQRTEQGDSAMYLCASSLLTGGDDTEAFFGQGTRLTVV.

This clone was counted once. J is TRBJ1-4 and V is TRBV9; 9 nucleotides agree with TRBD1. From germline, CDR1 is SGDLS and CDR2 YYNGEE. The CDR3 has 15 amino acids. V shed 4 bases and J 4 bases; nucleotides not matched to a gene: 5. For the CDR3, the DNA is TGTGCCAGCAGCAAACAGGGGGCGCTTAATGAAAAACTGTTTTTT. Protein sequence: CASSKQGALNEKLFF.

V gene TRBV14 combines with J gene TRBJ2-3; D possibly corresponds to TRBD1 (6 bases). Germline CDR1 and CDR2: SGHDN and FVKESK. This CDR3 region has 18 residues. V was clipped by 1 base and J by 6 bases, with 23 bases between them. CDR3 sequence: CASSQGPLGAGAGDTQYF. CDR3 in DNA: TGTGCCAGCAGCCAAGGCCCCTTGGGGGCGGGCGCAGGGGATACGCAGTATTTT.

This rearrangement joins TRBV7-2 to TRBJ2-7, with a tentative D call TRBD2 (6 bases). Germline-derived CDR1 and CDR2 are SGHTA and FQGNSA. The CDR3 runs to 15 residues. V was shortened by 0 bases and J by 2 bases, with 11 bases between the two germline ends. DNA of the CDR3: TGTGCCAGCAGCTTAGCGGGAGGCCATACCTACGAGCAGTACTTC. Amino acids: CASSLAGGHTYEQYF. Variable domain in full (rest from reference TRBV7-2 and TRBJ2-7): GAGVSQSPSNKVTEKGKDVELRCDPISGHTALYWYRQSLGQGLEFLIYFQGNSAPDKSGLPSDRFSAERTGGSVSTLTIQRTQQEDSAVYLCASSLAGGHTYEQYFGPGTRLTVT.

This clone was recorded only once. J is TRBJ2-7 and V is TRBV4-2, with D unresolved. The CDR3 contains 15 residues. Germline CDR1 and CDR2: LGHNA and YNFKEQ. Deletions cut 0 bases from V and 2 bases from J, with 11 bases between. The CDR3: CASSQEAVAAYEQYF. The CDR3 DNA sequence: TGTGCCAGCAGCCAAGAGGCGGTGGCTGCCTACGAGCAGTACTTC.

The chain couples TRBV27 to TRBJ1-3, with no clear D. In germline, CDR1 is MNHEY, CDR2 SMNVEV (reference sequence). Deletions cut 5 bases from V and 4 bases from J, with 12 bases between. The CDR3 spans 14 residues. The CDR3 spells CASSPQRWGNTIYF. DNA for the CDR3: TGTGCCAGCAGTCCCCAGCGTTGGGGAAACACCATATATTTT.

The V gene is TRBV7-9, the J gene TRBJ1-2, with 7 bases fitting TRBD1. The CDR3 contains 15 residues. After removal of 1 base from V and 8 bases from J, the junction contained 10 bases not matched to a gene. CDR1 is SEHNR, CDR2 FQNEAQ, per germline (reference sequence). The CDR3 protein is CASSLGEGQRGGYTF. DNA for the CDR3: TGTGCCAGCAGCTTAGGTGAGGGACAGAGGGGAGGCTACACCTTC.

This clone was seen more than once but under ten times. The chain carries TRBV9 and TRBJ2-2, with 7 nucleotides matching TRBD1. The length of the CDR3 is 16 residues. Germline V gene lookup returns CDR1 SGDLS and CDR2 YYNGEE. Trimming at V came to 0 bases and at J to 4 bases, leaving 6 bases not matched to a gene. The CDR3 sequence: CASSVEQGWVTGELFF. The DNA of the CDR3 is TGTGCCAGCAGCGTAGAACAGGGGTGGGTCACCGGGGAGCTGTTTTTT.

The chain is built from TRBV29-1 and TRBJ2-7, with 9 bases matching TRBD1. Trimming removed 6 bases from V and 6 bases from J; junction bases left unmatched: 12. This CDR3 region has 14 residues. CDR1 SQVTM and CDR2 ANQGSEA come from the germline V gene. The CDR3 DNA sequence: TGCAGCGTCGAGGACAGGGGAGGGCCCTCCGAGCAGTACTTC. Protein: CSVEDRGGPSEQYF.

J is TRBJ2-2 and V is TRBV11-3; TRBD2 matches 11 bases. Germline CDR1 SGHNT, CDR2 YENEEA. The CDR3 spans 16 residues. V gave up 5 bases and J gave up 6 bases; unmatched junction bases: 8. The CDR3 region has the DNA TGTGCCAGCAGCCCGATACTAGCGGGAGTTTCCGGGGAGCTGTTTTTT. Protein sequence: CASSPILAGVSGELFF.

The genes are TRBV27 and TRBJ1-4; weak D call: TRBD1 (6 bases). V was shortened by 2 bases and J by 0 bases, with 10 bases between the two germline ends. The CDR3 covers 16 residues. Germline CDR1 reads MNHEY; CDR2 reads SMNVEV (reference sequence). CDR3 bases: TGTGCCAGCAGTTTAACCAGGGGCACAACTAATGAAAAACTGTTTTTT. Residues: CASSLTRGTTNEKLFF.

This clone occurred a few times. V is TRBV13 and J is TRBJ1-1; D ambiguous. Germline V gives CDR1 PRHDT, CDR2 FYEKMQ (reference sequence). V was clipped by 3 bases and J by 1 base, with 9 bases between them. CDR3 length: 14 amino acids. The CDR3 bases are TGTGCCAGCAGCTTGGGAGAATCGAACACTGAAGCTTTCTTT. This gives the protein CASSLGESNTEAFF.

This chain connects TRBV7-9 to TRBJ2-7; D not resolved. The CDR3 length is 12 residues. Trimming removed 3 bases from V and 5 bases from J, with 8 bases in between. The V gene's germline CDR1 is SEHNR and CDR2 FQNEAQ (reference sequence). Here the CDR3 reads CASSFQLDEQYF. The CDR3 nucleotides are TGTGCCAGCAGCTTCCAACTGGACGAGCAGTACTTC.

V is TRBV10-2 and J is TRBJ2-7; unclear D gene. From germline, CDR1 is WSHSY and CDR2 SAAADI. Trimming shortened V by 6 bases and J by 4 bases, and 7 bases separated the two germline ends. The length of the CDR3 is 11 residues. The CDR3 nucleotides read TGCGCCAGCAGACTTTCTTACGAGCAGTACTTC. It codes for CASRLSYEQYF.

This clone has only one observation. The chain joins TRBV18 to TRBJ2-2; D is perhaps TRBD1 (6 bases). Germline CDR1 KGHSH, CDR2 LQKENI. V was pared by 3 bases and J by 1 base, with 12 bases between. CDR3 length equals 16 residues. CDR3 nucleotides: TGTGCCAGCTCACCCAGGGGCAGGGTGAACACCGGGGAGCTGTTTTTT. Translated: CASSPRGRVNTGELFF.

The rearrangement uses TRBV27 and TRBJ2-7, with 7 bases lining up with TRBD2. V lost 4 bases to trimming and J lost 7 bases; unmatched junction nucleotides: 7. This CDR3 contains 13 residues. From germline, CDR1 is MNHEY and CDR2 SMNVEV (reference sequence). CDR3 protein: CASSSRTSREQYF. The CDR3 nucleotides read TGTGCCAGCAGTTCACGGACTAGTCGGGAGCAGTACTTC.

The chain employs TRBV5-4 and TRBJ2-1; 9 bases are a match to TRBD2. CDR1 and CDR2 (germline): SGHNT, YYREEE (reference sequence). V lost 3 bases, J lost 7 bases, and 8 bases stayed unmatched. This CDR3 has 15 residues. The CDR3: CASSWLGGRVNEQFF. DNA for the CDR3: TGTGCCAGCAGCTGGCTCGGCGGGAGGGTGAATGAGCAGTTCTTC. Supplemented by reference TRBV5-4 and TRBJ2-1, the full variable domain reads ETGVTQSPTHLIKTRGQQVTLRCSSQSGHNTVSWYQQALGQGPQFIFQYYREEENGRGNFPPRFSGLQFPNYSSELNVNALELDDSALYLCASSWLGGRVNEQFFGPGTRLTVL.

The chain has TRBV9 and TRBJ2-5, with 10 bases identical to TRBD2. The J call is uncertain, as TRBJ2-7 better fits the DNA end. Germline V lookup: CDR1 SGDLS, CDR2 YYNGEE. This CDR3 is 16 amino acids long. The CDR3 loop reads CASSPELGTSDYEQYF. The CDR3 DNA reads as TGTGCCAGCAGCCCCGAATTGGGGACTAGCGACTACGAGCAGTACTTC.

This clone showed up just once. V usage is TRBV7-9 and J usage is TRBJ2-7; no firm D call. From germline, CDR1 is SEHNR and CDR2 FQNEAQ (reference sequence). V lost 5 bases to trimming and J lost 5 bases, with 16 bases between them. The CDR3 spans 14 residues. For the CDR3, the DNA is TGTGCCAGCAGCCCGCAAGACATTGTCCACGAGCAGTACTTC. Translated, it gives CASSPQDIVHEQYF.

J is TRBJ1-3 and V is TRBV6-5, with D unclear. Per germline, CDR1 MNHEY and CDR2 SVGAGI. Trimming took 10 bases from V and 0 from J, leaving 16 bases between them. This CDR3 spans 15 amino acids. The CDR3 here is CATSSWSSSGNTIYF. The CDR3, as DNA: TGTGCCACCAGCTCCTGGTCTAGCTCTGGAAACACCATATATTTT.

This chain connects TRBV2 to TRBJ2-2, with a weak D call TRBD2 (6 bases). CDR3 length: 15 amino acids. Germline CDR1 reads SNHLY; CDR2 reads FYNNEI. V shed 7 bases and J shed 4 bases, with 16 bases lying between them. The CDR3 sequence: CASMEPNGGTGELFF. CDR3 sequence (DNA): TGTGCCAGCATGGAGCCCAACGGGGGCACCGGGGAGCTGTTTTTT.